Shown below are 10 T cell receptor beta chains from a single sample sequenced in a study of T cell responses to AZD1222 COVID-19 vaccine. Sequenced by immunoSEQ multiplex PCR; TCRdb stores in-frame clones only, minus some. The sample has 90,000 to 150,000 clones, 70% to 90% seen once. The specimen was peripheral blood, collected 28 days after the second AZD1222 dose. The receptors shown here come from an adult who received the AZD1222 COVID-19 vaccine.

The chain employs TRBV19 and TRBJ2-2; 7 positions agree with TRBD2. Germline lookup yields CDR1 LNHDA and CDR2 SQIVND (reference sequence). The CDR3 sequence is 17 residues long. The junction had 7 bases not matched to a gene; V was cut back by 3 bases and J by 0 bases. In nucleotides, the CDR3 is TGTGCCAGTAGTATGCGCAGCGGGGCCGCGAACACCGGGGAGCTGTTTTTT. Its translation is CASSMRSGAANTGELFF.

This clone showed up just once. The chain couples TRBV28 to TRBJ2-7; TRBD1 agrees at 8 bases. The CDR3 extends over 14 amino acids. CDR1 and CDR2 (germline): MDHEN, SYDVKM. Unmatched junction bases numbered 8, after V lost 7 bases and J lost 3 bases. This CDR3 is CASNGRTGLYEQYF. CDR3 nucleotides: TGTGCCAGCAATGGAAGGACAGGGCTCTACGAGCAGTACTTC.

The chain is built from TRBV9 and TRBJ1-1, with D unclear. CDR1 is SGDLS and CDR2 is YYNGEE in the germline V gene. The CDR3 contains 15 residues. V was clipped by 1 base and J by 1 base, with 11 bases between them. CDR3 loop: CASSVFAGRNTEAFF. The CDR3, as DNA: TGTGCCAGCAGCGTATTTGCTGGTAGGAACACTGAAGCTTTCTTT.

The genes are TRBV4-2 and TRBJ1-5, with D possibly being TRBD1 (5 bases). Germline CDR1 and CDR2: LGHNA and YNFKEQ. This CDR3 contains 14 residues. V was pared by 6 bases and J by 3 bases, with 12 bases between. The CDR3 nucleotides are TGTGCCAGCAGAGGCGGGGCCTACAATCAGCCCCAGCATTTT. This translates into CASRGGAYNQPQHF.

The chain is built from TRBV2 and TRBJ2-7, with D hard to call. Germline V gene data show CDR1 as SNHLY and CDR2 as FYNNEI. V was shortened by 3 bases and J by 3 bases, with 9 bases between the two germline ends. This CDR3 comprises 13 residues. CDR3 bases: TGTGCCAGCAGTGAGGAGCGCGGCTACGAGCAGTACTTC. Residues: CASSEERGYEQYF.

The CDR3 loop is CASSLLLVETQYF. The CDR3 nucleotides read TGCGCCAGCAGCCTACTCCTTGTCGAGACCCAGTACTTC. The rearrangement links TRBV5-1 to TRBJ2-5; D gene uncertain. The CDR3 consists of 13 residues. Germline loops: CDR1 SGHRS, CDR2 YFSETQ. The V end lost 4 bases, the J end lost 5 bases, and 12 bases lay between the germline ends.

This clone is a singleton in its sample. V usage is TRBV11-2 and J usage is TRBJ1-2; a weak D match, TRBD1 (5 bases). Trimming stripped 4 bases from V and 6 bases from J, with 12 bases between. Germline V lookup: CDR1 SGHAT, CDR2 FQNNGV. This CDR3 is built from 13 residues. As DNA, the CDR3 is TGTGCCAGCAGCTCCCAGGGAGGGGATGGCTACACCTTC. Residues: CASSSQGGDGYTF.

The chain carries TRBV6-2 or TRBV6-3 and TRBJ2-7, with D maybe TRBD2 (5 bases). CDR3 length equals 13 residues. Germline V gives CDR1 MNHEY, CDR2 SVGEGT. Trimming left V 0 bases short and J 8 bases short, with 11 bases between. In nucleotides, the CDR3 is TGTGCCAGCAGTTACTCGGACTCAGCCAAGCAGTACTTC. This encodes CASSYSDSAKQYF.

The genes are TRBV19 and TRBJ2-3, with D possibly matching TRBD2 (6 bases). CDR3 length: 14 amino acids. Germline-derived CDR1 and CDR2 are LNHDA and SQIVND (reference sequence). Trimming pared 4 bases from V and 4 bases from J, leaving 12 bases between. The CDR3 DNA is TGTGCCAGTAGTACGGCCGGGACTCCAGATACGCAGTATTTT. Translation: CASSTAGTPDTQYF.

The chain carries TRBV19 and TRBJ1-1, with unresolved D. Trimming took 7 bases from V and 3 from J, leaving 24 bases between them. Per germline, CDR1 LNHDA and CDR2 SQIVND (reference sequence). The CDR3 covers 17 residues. The CDR3, as DNA: TGTGCCAGTACTTCAAACGCCTGGAAAAGACTCGACACTGAAGCTTTCTTT. Translated: CASTSNAWKRLDTEAFF.